This TCR beta chain was observed in a study of PD-1 blockade in mismatch repair-deficient tumors (dated by TCRdb to about 2017). Study-wide context: Between late 2013 and late 2016, the trial enrolled 86 consecutive patients with roughly twelve types of mismatch repair-deficient cancer, all of whom had received prior treatment and were progressing. Tumor-associated T cell clones were tracked in the peripheral blood of patients responding to PD-1 blockade by deep sequencing of TCR CDR3 regions. The full study reports these points: Clones residing in the tumor, which were often undetectable in blood before treatment, expanded quickly after pembrolizumab and then contracted, generally before radiologic responses.

Library generation was performed with the immunoSEQ multiplex PCR assay. TCRdb limited this immuneACCESS table to in-frame rearrangements with V and J called. A share of clones is missing; checked studies link under half to unresolved V genes, and the rest is unexplained. For this sample there are under 50,000 clones; approximately 88% appear just once. The biggest ten clones account for 0.9% to 1.2% of the sample. Taken from cysteine to phenylalanine, the CDR3 has 14 residues. The only DNA kept is the CDR3, 42 bases in frame from the first base. The germline V gene encodes CDR1 KGHSH and CDR2 LQKENI. The trim is 2 bases for V and 5 bases for J, with a gap of 11 bases between the germline ends. Mismatch repair deficiency was established in every enrolled patient by polymerase chain reaction or immunohistochemistry. Three patients who responded to pembrolizumab therapy underwent TCR sequencing. Pembrolizumab PD-1 blockade was prospectively tested in advanced mismatch repair-deficient cancers, regardless of tissue of origin, in the phase II trial. Serial peripheral blood T cell samples were collected before and at multiple times after starting PD-1 blockade. The timing of each blood sample was reported as weeks after the first dose of pembrolizumab.

Remarks on this clone: The antigen it binds to is not known. No base qualities exist here, and no much larger clone lies one base off it.

The TCR sequence derives from an adult with mismatch repair-deficient cancer. The sample consisted of PBMCs, taken 38 weeks after starting pembrolizumab. The receptor chain draws on TRBV18 and TRBJ2-3; TRBD1 could be the D gene, as 6 bases match. The nucleotide sequence is given as TGTGCCAGCTCACCAACACAGGGCGGAGATACGCAGTATTTT. This codes for CASSPTQGGDTQYF.